This T cell receptor (beta chain) was identified during a study of patients and donors after allogeneic stem cell transplantation (dated by TCRdb to about 2020). The library was produced with RT-PCR. The sequencer listed for this sample is NextSeq 550. The public reads were reanalyzed by TCRdb: fastp trimming at Q25, MiXCR alignment, in-frame beta chains only. A single entry per CDR3 protein holds the most common genes and DNA from its merged rows. The sample records approximately 210,000 distinct CDR3 sequences, around two fifths of which are singletons. The ten most abundant clones make up 25% to 35% of the sample. A word on this clonotype: The specificity of this receptor is unknown. Nothing much larger sits one base from this clone, and base qualities are not available.

The V end gives up 7 bases and the J end 6 bases, leaving 18 bases in the junction not matched to a gene. The CDR3, cysteine through phenylalanine, is 15 amino acids long. Here the CDR3 DNA is all that survives: 45 bases in frame from base 1. CDR1 and CDR2, per the germline V gene, are SQVTM and ANQGSEA. The V gene is TRBV29-1 and the J gene is TRBJ2-7; 7 middle bases align to TRBD1. The TCR comes from a human donor who was either an allogeneic HSCT recipient or a stem cell or donor lymphocyte infusion donor (not recorded which). It is not recorded whose cells these are; they may come from a transplant donor. Sequenced sample: blood, either unsorted or a sorted T cell fraction (not recorded which). The CDR3 sequence is CSAEKGAGAFTEQYF. Here is the DNA: TGCAGCGCAGAAAAGGGGGCAGGGGCATTTACCGAGCAGTACTTC.